The rows below give T cell receptor beta chains drawn from one sample of a study of shared clonotypes between healthy human individuals. TCRdb keeps only in-frame clones here, not all; method: immunoSEQ multiplex PCR. There are about 2.2 million clones in the sample; roughly 91% occur only once, and more than 1.5% lies in the top ten. The source material was naive CD8+ T cells from PBMCs. Every receptor here comes from a man aged 18 to 29 in good health. Some clones in this sample may be carry-over from other donors' samples. CDR3s include the opening cysteine and the closing phenylalanine or tryptophan. D genes are given only for firm matches. Clone size is not always given. Where it is, it says once, few, many or a class for expanded clones.

clone_size	j_call	v_call	d_call	cdr3_nt	cdr3_aa
.	TRBJ1-4	TRBV7-2	.	TGTGCCAGCAGCTTATTCTCCCGGGACTATGAAAAACTGTTTTTT	CASSLFSRDYEKLFF
.	TRBJ2-2	TRBV2	TRBD2	TGTGCCAGCAGTGATAGGACTAGCGCCGGGGAGCTGTTTTTT	CASSDRTSAGELFF
.	TRBJ2-1	TRBV28	TRBD2	TGTGCCAGCAGCGGACTAGCGGCCTACAATGAGCAGTTCTTC	CASSGLAAYNEQFF
.	TRBJ1-1	TRBV13	.	TGTGCCAGCAGCTTAGGCCCCAACACTGAAGCTTTCTTT	CASSLGPNTEAFF
.	TRBJ2-5	TRBV11-2	TRBD2	TGTGCCAGCAGCTCCAATACAGCTCTGTGGCGGGGGGAGACCCAGTACTTC	CASSSNTALWRGETQYF
.	TRBJ2-3	TRBV29-1	TRBD1	TGCAGCGGCATCCGGGACAGGGGTTCGGTAGATACGCAGTATTTT	CSGIRDRGSVDTQYF
.	TRBJ2-5	TRBV6-6	TRBD2	TGTGCCAGCAGTTATCTTCTTGAGCGGGAGTTCGAGACCCAGTACTTC	CASSYLLEREFETQYF
.	TRBJ2-1	TRBV7-8	.	TGTGCCAGCAGCTTATCTGTTGGGGGATACTACTACGGCAATGAGCAGTTCTTC	CASSLSVGGYYYGNEQFF
.	TRBJ1-1	TRBV6-5	TRBD1	TGTGCCAGCAGACTGGGACAGCGCACTGAAGCTTTCTTT	CASRLGQRTEAFF
.	TRBJ2-7	TRBV7-8	.	TGTGCCAGCAGGCTACTAGTTGAGTACGAGCAGTACTTC	CASRLLVEYEQYF
.	TRBJ1-3	TRBV11-2	.	TGTGCCAGCAGCTTAGGCCCCGCAGGGGCTTCTGGAAACACCATATATTTT	CASSLGPAGASGNTIYF
.	TRBJ2-2	TRBV28	.	TGTGCCAGCCAGCGCGGGGTAAACACCGGGGAGCTGTTTTTT	CASQRGVNTGELFF
.	TRBJ2-7	TRBV11-2	.	TGTGCCAGCGGAAGCACCGCCTACGAGCAGTACTTC	CASGSTAYEQYF
.	TRBJ2-1	TRBV4-3	.	TGCGCCAGCAGCCAAGCCTGGGATGATTTGTACAATGAGCAGTTCTTC	CASSQAWDDLYNEQFF
.	TRBJ2-1	TRBV10-3	.	TGTGCCATCAGCCACAAAAGCGTCGACGCCTACAATGAGCAGTTCTTC	CAISHKSVDAYNEQFF
.	TRBJ2-7	TRBV9	TRBD2	TGTGCCAGCAGCTCCAGAGAGACTAGCGCCAGCTACGAGCAGTACTTC	CASSSRETSASYEQYF
.	TRBJ2-1	TRBV7-3	.	TGTGCCAGCAGCTTATTGGCGGGCAGCTCCTACAATGAGCAGTTCTTC	CASSLLAGSSYNEQFF
.	TRBJ1-3	TRBV6-5	.	TGTGCCAGCAGTTACAAAACAGCTGGAAACACCATATATTTT	CASSYKTAGNTIYF
.	TRBJ2-7	TRBV7-9	.	TGTGCCAGCAGCTTAGAGCTCTACGAGCAGTACTTC	CASSLELYEQYF
once	TRBJ1-1	TRBV2	.	TGTGCCAGCAGTGAAGTGCAGGACTACACTGAAGCTTTCTTT	CASSEVQDYTEAFF
.	TRBJ2-5	TRBV28	.	TGTGCCAGCAGTTTAGGTTTGGGTTTAATAAAAGGCCAAGAGACCCAGTACTTC	CASSLGLGLIKGQETQYF
once	TRBJ1-5	TRBV7-2	.	TGTGCCAGCAGCTCATTGGACGGTGATCAGCCCCAGCATTTT	CASSSLDGDQPQHF
.	TRBJ1-5	TRBV27	TRBD1	TGTGCCAGCAGTTTGGGGCAGGGGGCCCAGCCCCAGCATTTT	CASSLGQGAQPQHF
.	TRBJ1-2	TRBV4-2	TRBD1	TGTGCCAGCAGCCAAGGGGGCCGGGACAGGGTATATTTTGGCTATGGCTACACCTTC	CASSQGGRDRVYFGYGYTF
.	TRBJ1-1	TRBV19	.	TGTGCCAGACCATGGGGGGCCGCTGAAGCTTTCTTT	CARPWGAAEAFF
.	TRBJ2-1	TRBV19	TRBD2	TGTGCCAGTAGTATAGTTGGGGGAGGGGATGAGCAGTTCTTC	CASSIVGGGDEQFF
.	TRBJ1-1	TRBV5-6	.	TGTGCCAGCAGCCAATTTAGGCAGGGTTTTGAAGCTTTCTTT	CASSQFRQGFEAFF
.	TRBJ2-7	TRBV15	TRBD2	TGTGCCACCAGCAGAGATCGGCTAGCGGGAGTGGGCGAGCAGTACTTC	CATSRDRLAGVGEQYF
.	TRBJ2-7	TRBV19	.	TGTGCCAGTAGTATGGGTGGGGCGAGCGAGCAGTACTTC	CASSMGGASEQYF
.	TRBJ1-1	TRBV7-8	TRBD1	TGTGCCAGCAGCTTACTCGGGACAGGGTACACTGAAGCTTTCTTT	CASSLLGTGYTEAFF